Following are 16 T cell receptor beta chains from one sample sequenced in a study of T cells in Graves' hyperthyroidism and ophthalmopathy. The TCR beta CDR3 regions underwent amplification using RNA transcripts as the source. Primed by the HTBI set, a first-round RT-PCR was run on the TCR CDR3. A single record per CDR3 protein comes from TCRdb applying MiXCR to the multiplex PCR reads. The table records around 600,000 distinct CDR3 sequences, about 14% of them present only once. Material for sequencing was blood. All receptors come from a woman under 30 with Graves' ophthalmopathy.

Only a few counts were recorded for this clonotype. The rearrangement joins TRBV7-3 to TRBJ2-7; 9 bases align to TRBD1. From germline, CDR1 is SGHTA and CDR2 FQGTGA. The CDR3 covers 15 residues. J lost 3 bases, V lost 5 bases, and 8 bases had no gene match. CDR3 coding DNA: TGTGCCAGCAGCGCCTCCCCGGGACAGGGCTACGAGCAGTACTTC. Its protein product is CASSASPGQGYEQYF.

This clonotype was counted many times. It is unclear where the CDR3 begins or ends on the DNA, so no DNA is shown, and the CDR3 is as TCRdb lists it. The chain combines TRBV27 with TRBJ2-7; TRBD2 is the table's D call and was not checked against the DNA. The CDR3 length equals 15 residues, ends included. CDR1 and CDR2 (germline): MNHEY, SMNVEV (reference sequence). The CDR3: CASSSSQRVLYEQYF.

In this sample, this clonotype turned up many times. CDR3 loop: CASSLFVQGISYEQYF. CDR3 in DNA: TGCGCCAGCAGCTTGTTCGTACAGGGGATCTCCTACGAGCAGTACTTC. V gene TRBV5-1 combines with J gene TRBJ2-7, with TRBD1 identical over 7 bases. This CDR3 region has 16 residues. Trimming removed 1 base from V and 0 bases from J; junction bases left unmatched: 7. Germline V gene lookup returns CDR1 SGHRS and CDR2 YFSETQ.

This clonotype was counted many times. The gene calls are TRBV5-1 and TRBJ2-1; 7 bases map to TRBD2. The CDR3 is made up of 15 amino acids. V lost 4 bases, J lost 7 bases, and 11 bases stayed unmatched. Per germline, CDR1 SGHRS and CDR2 YFSETQ. The chain's CDR3 is CASSLGRGLLNEQFF. The CDR3 nucleotides read TGCGCCAGCAGCCTAGGGCGGGGGTTATTAAATGAGCAGTTCTTC.

This clonotype has a count of ten or more. The chain carries TRBV11-2 and TRBJ2-1; maybe TRBD2 (6 bases). The CDR3 is 15 residues long. The V and J ends lost 1 base and 5 bases respectively, with 12 bases between them. In germline, CDR1 is SGHAT, CDR2 FQNNGV. The DNA of the CDR3 is TGTGCCAGCAGCTTAGGTATGGGAGGCAACAATGAGCAGTTCTTC. It encodes CASSLGMGGNNEQFF.

Details on this clonotype: The junction departs from germline at one end; a sequencing error may be responsible. J is TRBJ2-1 and V is TRBV10-1; 9 nucleotides align to TRBD2. The CDR3 spans 16 residues. Germline V gene lookup returns CDR1 WNHNN and CDR2 SYGVQD (reference sequence). The CDR3 spells CASSEGAGGPTNEQFF. The CDR3 bases are TGTGCCAGCAGTGAGGGAGCGGGAGGCCCTACCAATGAGCAGTTCTTC.

Many counts were recorded for this clonotype. The chain links TRBV5-1 to TRBJ1-2, with D possibly matching TRBD1 (5 bases). Per the germline V gene, CDR1 is SGHRS and CDR2 is YFSETQ. The CDR3 totals 15 residues. V was shortened by 0 bases and J by 8 bases, with 17 bases between the two germline ends. The CDR3 region is CASSLVGTAAEGYTF. CDR3 sequence (DNA): TGCGCCAGCAGCTTGGTAGGGACGGCGGCGGAAGGCTACACCTTC.

To note about this clonotype: An end of the junction does not agree with germline; a read error may underlie this. The rearrangement uses TRBV20-1 and TRBJ2-2, with TRBD2 matching 9 bases. Germline CDR1 DFQATT, CDR2 SNEGSKA (reference sequence). The CDR3 is made up of 13 amino acids. CDR3 region: CGAMPSGNRELFF. The CDR3, as DNA: TGCGGTGCTATGCCTAGCGGGAACCGGGAGCTGTTTTTT.

The chain is built from TRBV12-3 or TRBV12-4 and TRBJ2-5; TRBD1 agrees at 8 bases. This CDR3 has 14 amino acids. V trimming: 3 bases; J trimming: 2 bases; junction bases outside the gene matches: 2. DNA of the CDR3: TGTGCCAGCAGTTTGTACAGGGGGCAAGAGACCCAGTACTTC. This translates into CASSLYRGQETQYF.

This clonotype was observed a handful of times. This chain uses TRBV6-1 with TRBJ1-6; 8 nucleotides line up with TRBD1. V gave up 6 bases and J gave up 9 bases; unmatched junction bases: 7. The CDR3 is made up of 14 amino acids. Germline assignment: CDR1 MNHNS and CDR2 SASEGT. CDR3 DNA: TGTGCCAGCAGCCTGGACAGGGACGGTTCACCCCTCCACTTT. Translated: CASSLDRDGSPLHF.

To note about this clonotype: This sequence may be a read error, since a much larger clone differs from it by one base. The chain recombines TRBV20-1 with TRBJ2-7, with TRBD2 matching over 7 bases. The CDR3 extends over 15 amino acids. Germline V CDR1 and CDR2: DFQATT, SNEGSKA (reference sequence). The CDR3 here is CSARGGGRVSYKQYF. The CDR3 DNA follows: TGCAGTGCTAGAGGGGGCGGGAGAGTATCCTACAAGCAGTACTTC.

In this sample, this clonotype turned up many times. This chain links TRBV20-1 with TRBJ1-2; D might be TRBD1 (5 bases). This CDR3 is built from 14 residues. Trimming removed 3 bases at V and 4 bases at J, with 15 bases between. The germline gives CDR1 DFQATT, CDR2 SNEGSKA (reference sequence). CDR3: CSASGGARGYGYTF. The CDR3 DNA follows: TGCAGTGCTAGCGGTGGGGCGCGCGGCTATGGCTACACCTTC.

This clonotype has just a few counts. The chain carries TRBV10-3 and TRBJ1-5; D gene uncertain. The CDR3 contains 14 residues. The germline V gene encodes CDR1 ENHRY and CDR2 SYGVKD. Trimming stripped 5 bases from V and 0 bases from J, with 8 bases between. CDR3 region: CAISPGYSNQPQHF. The CDR3 DNA reads as TGTGCCATCAGTCCGGGATATAGCAATCAGCCCCAGCATTTT.

The table lists this clonotype with many counts. The chain has TRBV3-1 and TRBJ1-1; TRBD1 matches at 8 bases. The CDR3 is 13 residues long. Unmatched junction bases numbered 5, after V lost 2 bases and J lost 9 bases. The V gene's germline CDR1 is LGHDT and CDR2 YNNKEL (reference sequence). The CDR3 coding sequence is TGTGCCAGCAGCCAACGCCGACAGGGGAAAGCTTTCTTT. It translates to CASSQRRQGKAFF.

The chain joins TRBV20-1 to TRBJ2-2, with a possible D match to TRBD1 (5 bases). V lost 0 bases and J 2 bases, leaving 19 bases between the germline ends. CDR3 length: 18 amino acids. CDR1 and CDR2 (germline): DFQATT, SNEGSKA (reference sequence). DNA of the CDR3: TGCAGTGCTAGAGATTTTCGTGGAAGCACAGGCAACACCGGGGAGCTGTTTTTT. Protein sequence: CSARDFRGSTGNTGELFF.

The gene calls are TRBV14 and TRBJ1-3; 7 nucleotides agree with TRBD1. V shed 6 bases and J 0 bases; nucleotides not matched to a gene: 5. Germline CDR1 and CDR2: SGHDN and FVKESK. This CDR3 contains 15 residues. Written as DNA, the CDR3 is TGTGCCAGCAGTCGCCGACAGGGCTCTGGAAACACCATATATTTT. This encodes CASSRRQGSGNTIYF.